Listed below are T cell receptor beta chains from one sample, sequenced in a study of early T cells in non-severe SARS-CoV-2 infection. TCRdb reprocessed the 5' RACE reads via MiXCR and lists one record per CDR3 protein. The data hold 98,000 or so distinct CDR3 sequences, with 9.5% to 13% observed a single time. The sequenced sample was whole blood. The origin of the receptors is an adult who was a healthcare worker with PCR-confirmed SARS-CoV-2 infection or an uninfected control (not recorded which). Each CDR3 is given with its conserved first and last residue. The D gene is left open where the match is weak. The size entry is marked missing in some rows and otherwise reads once, few, many or a size class.

J,D,V,size,CDR3,DNA
TRBJ1-1,NA,TRBV10-1,many,CASSDSAGNTEAFF,TGCGCCAGCAGTGATTCCGCGGGGAACACTGAAGCTTTCTTT
TRBJ1-1,NA,TRBV5-5,NA,CASSNRLNTEAFF,TGTGCCAGCAGCAATAGATTGAACACTGAAGCTTTCTTT
TRBJ1-6,NA,TRBV5-1,few,CASSLEASGSPLHF,TGCGCCAGCAGCTTGGAAGCTTCAGGGTCACCCCTCCACTTT
TRBJ2-1,TRBD2,TRBV20-1,NA,CSARAGGPYNEQFF,TGCAGTGCTAGAGCGGGAGGGCCTTACAATGAGCAGTTCTTC
TRBJ1-4,TRBD1,TRBV3-1,many,CASSQEGGGGARNNEKLFF,TGTGCCAGCAGCCAAGAGGGGGGAGGGGGCGCTCGGAATAATGAAAAACTGTTTTTT
TRBJ1-1,TRBD1,TRBV7-9,NA,CASSSHGDRGPPRAFF,TGTGCCAGCAGCTCACATGGGGACAGGGGGCCCCCCAGGGCTTTCTTT
TRBJ2-7,TRBD2,TRBV3-1,many,CASSPGLAGSFYEQYF,TGTGCCAGCAGCCCGGGACTAGCGGGCTCTTTTTACGAGCAGTACTTC
TRBJ1-5,TRBD1,TRBV6-1,few,CASSQSGTGNQPQHF,TGTGCCAGCAGTCAATCCGGGACAGGTAATCAGCCCCAGCATTTT
TRBJ2-5,NA,TRBV4-1,many,CASSQDRRTGAWMETQYF,TGCGCCAGCAGCCAAGATCGGAGAACGGGGGCTTGGATGGAGACCCAGTACTTC
TRBJ1-2,TRBD1,TRBV20-1,many,CSARTGQGYTF,TGCAGTGCCAGGACAGGGCAAGGCTACACCTTC
TRBJ2-3,NA,TRBV29-1,NA,CSAPQGTDTQYF,TGCAGCGCCCCACAGGGAACAGATACGCAGTATTTT
TRBJ1-3,NA,TRBV25-1,few,CASSEEWSGNTIYF,TGTGCCAGCAGTGAAGAGTGGTCGGGAAACACCATATATTTT
TRBJ1-5,NA,TRBV20-1,NA,CSANPSNQPQHF,TGCAGTGCTAATCCCTCCAATCAGCCCCAGCATTTT
TRBJ1-5,NA,TRBV29-1,NA,CSVIIPKTDSNQPQHF,TGCAGCGTTATCATCCCGAAAACGGATAGCAATCAGCCCCAGCATTTT
TRBJ2-1,TRBD2,TRBV12-3/TRBV12-4,NA,CASSHSGGGAYNEQFF,TGTGCCAGCAGTCATAGCGGGGGGGGAGCCTACAATGAGCAGTTCTTC
TRBJ1-4,TRBD1,TRBV18,NA,CASSPGQYEKLFF,TGTGCCAGCTCACCGGGACAGTATGAAAAACTGTTTTTT
TRBJ1-2,NA,TRBV20-1,few,CSAMTANYGYTF,TGCAGTGCAATGACAGCAAACTATGGCTACACCTTC
TRBJ2-2,NA,TRBV3-1,few,CASSRSRAGELFF,TGTGCCAGCAGCCGCTCCCGGGCCGGGGAGCTGTTTTTT
TRBJ2-6,NA,TRBV29-1,NA,CSVKGSGANVLTF,TGCAGCGTTAAAGGCTCTGGGGCCAACGTCCTGACTTTC
TRBJ1-6,NA,TRBV13,many,CASSLSGYNSPLHF,TGTGCCAGCAGCTTGTCAGGTTATAATTCACCCCTCCACTTT
TRBJ2-7,NA,TRBV11-1,NA,CASSYHGNYEQYF,TGTGCCAGCAGCTACCATGGGAACTACGAGCAGTACTTC
TRBJ1-1,NA,TRBV12-3/TRBV12-4,few,CATSQGATEAFF,TGTGCCACCTCACAGGGCGCCACTGAAGCTTTCTTT
TRBJ2-2,NA,TRBV29-1,NA,CSVKGGGELFF,TGCAGCGTCAAGGGGGGCGGGGAGCTGTTTTTT
TRBJ2-2,TRBD2,TRBV20-1,NA,CSARASGRVNTGELFF,TGCAGTGCTAGGGCTAGCGGGAGAGTGAACACCGGGGAGCTGTTTTTT
TRBJ2-7,TRBD1,TRBV12-3/TRBV12-4,NA,CASSRQGVDYEQYF,TGTGCCAGCAGTCGACAGGGAGTAGACTACGAGCAGTACTTC
TRBJ2-2,NA,TRBV11-2,many,CASSLVHTGTTYTGELFF,TGTGCCAGCAGCTTAGTCCATACCGGGACGACCTACACCGGGGAGCTGTTTTTT
TRBJ1-5,TRBD1,TRBV27,NA,CATPTDRDQPQHF,TGTGCCACCCCCACGGACAGGGATCAGCCCCAGCATTTT
TRBJ1-3,NA,TRBV15,NA,CATSIRTYGDTIYF,TGTGCCACCAGCATCCGGACGTACGGGGACACCATATATTTT
TRBJ1-4,NA,TRBV28,NA,CASRDTGPSKKKLFF,TGTGCCAGCAGAGACACAGGTCCGTCGAAAAAAAAACTGTTTTTT
TRBJ1-2,NA,TRBV29-1,NA,CSVLTGGRYGYTF,TGCAGCGTCCTAACCGGGGGGAGATATGGCTACACCTTC
TRBJ2-7,TRBD2,TRBV13,many,CASRGWTHLGGEQYF,TGTGCCAGCAGAGGATGGACCCACCTCGGGGGGGAGCAGTACTTC
TRBJ1-1,NA,TRBV12-5,many,CASGLSRAEAFF,TGTGCTAGTGGTTTGTCTAGGGCTGAAGCTTTCTTT
TRBJ2-3,NA,TRBV14,NA,CASSQYVSSTDTQYF,TGTGCCAGCAGCCAATACGTTTCTAGCACAGATACGCAGTATTTT
TRBJ1-3,NA,TRBV29-1,few,CSVFGVAENTIYF,TGCAGCGTTTTTGGGGTAGCTGAAAACACCATATATTTT